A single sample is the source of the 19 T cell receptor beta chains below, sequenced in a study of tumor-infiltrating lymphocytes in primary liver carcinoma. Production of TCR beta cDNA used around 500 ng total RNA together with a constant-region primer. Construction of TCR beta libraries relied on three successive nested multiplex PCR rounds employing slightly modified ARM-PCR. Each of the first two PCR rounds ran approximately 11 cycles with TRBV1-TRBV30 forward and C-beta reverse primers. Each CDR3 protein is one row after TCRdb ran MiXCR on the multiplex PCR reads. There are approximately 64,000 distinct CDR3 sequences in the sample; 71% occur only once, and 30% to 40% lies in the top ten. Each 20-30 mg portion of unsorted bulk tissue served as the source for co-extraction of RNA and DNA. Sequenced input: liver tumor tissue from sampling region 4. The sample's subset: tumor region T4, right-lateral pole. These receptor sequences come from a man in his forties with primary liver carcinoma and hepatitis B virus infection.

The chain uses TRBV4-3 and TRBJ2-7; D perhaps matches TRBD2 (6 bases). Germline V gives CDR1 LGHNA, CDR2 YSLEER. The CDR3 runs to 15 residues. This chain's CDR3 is CTNSQDRETSYEQYF. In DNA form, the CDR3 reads TGCACCAACAGCCAAGATCGGGAGACTTCCTACGAGCAGTACTTC.

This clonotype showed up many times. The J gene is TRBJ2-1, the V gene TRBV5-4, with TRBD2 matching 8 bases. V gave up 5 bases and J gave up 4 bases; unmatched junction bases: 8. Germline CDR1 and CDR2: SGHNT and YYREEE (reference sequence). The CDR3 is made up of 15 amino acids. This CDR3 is CASSLVGGGYNEQFF. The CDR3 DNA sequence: TGTGCCAGCAGTCTCGTCGGGGGGGGTTACAATGAGCAGTTCTTC.

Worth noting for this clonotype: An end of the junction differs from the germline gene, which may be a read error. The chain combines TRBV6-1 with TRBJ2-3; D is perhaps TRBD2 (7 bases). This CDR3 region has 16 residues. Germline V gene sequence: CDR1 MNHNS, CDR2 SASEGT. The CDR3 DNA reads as TGTGCCAGCACTGAAATAGAGGGAGGGAGGACAGATACGCAGTGTTTT. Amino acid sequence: CASTEIEGGRTDTQCF.

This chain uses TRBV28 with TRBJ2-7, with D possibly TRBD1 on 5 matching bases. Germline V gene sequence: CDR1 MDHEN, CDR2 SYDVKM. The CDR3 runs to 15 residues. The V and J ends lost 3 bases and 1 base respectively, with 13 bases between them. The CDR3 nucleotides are TGTGCCAGCAGTTTGGTGGGGCATCTTTCCTACGAGCAGTACTTC. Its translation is CASSLVGHLSYEQYF.

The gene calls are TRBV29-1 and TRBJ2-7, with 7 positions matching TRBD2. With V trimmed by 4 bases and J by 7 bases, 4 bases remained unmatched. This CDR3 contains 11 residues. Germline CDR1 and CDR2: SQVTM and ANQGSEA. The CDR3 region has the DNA TGCAGCGTTGGGGCGGGAGAAGAGCAGTACTTC. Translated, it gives CSVGAGEEQYF.

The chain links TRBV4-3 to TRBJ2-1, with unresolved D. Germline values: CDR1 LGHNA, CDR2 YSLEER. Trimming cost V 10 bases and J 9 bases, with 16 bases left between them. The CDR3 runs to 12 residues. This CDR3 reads CATRQESSEQFF. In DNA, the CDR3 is TGCGCCACCAGGCAAGAGTCTTCTGAGCAGTTCTTC.

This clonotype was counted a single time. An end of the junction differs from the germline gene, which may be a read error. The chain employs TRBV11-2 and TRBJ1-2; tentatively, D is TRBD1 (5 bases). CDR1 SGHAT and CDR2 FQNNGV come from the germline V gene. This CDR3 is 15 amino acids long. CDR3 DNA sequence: TGTGACAGCAGCTATACAAGGGACTCCTCCCCTGGCTACACCTTC. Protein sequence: CDSSYTRDSSPGYTF.

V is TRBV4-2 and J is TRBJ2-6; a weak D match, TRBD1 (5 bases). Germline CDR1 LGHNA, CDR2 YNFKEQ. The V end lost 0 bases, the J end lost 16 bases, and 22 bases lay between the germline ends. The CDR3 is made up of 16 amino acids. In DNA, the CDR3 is TGTGCCAGCAGCCAAGATCCGGTCTCTGGGGCCAACGCACTGACTTTC. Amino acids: CASSQDPVSGANALTF.

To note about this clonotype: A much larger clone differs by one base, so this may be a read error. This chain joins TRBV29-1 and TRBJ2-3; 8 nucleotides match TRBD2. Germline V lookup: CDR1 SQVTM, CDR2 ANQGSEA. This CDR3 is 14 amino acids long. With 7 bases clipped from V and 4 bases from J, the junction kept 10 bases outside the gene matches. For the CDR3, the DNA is TGCAGCGCTGAGGGTAGCGGGAATGCAGATACGCAGTATTTT. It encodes CSAEGSGNADTQYF.

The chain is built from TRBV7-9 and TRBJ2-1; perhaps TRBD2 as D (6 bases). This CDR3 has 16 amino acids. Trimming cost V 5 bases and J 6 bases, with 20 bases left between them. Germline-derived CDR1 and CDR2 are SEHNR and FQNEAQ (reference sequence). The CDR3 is CASSPDGGIKGNEQFF. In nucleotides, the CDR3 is TGTGCCAGCAGCCCAGATGGGGGGATTAAAGGCAATGAGCAGTTCTTC. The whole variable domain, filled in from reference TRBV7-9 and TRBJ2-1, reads DTGVSQNPRHKITKRGQNVTFRCDPISEHNRLYWYRQTLGQGPEFLTYFQNEAQLEKSRLLSDRFSAERPKGSFSTLEIQRTEQGDSAMYLCASSPDGGIKGNEQFFGPGTRLTVL.

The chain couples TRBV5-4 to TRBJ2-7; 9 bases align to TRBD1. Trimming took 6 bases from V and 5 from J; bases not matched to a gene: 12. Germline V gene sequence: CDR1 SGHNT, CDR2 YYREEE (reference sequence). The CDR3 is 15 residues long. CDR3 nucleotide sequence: TGTGCCAGCAACCCAATCGGGACAGGGATCAACGAGCAGTACTTC. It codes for CASNPIGTGINEQYF.

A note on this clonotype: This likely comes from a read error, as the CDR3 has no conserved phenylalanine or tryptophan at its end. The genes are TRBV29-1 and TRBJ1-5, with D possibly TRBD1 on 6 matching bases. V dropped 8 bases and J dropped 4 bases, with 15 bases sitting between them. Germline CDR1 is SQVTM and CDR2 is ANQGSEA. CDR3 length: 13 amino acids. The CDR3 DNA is TGCAGCACCGGAGGGGGAGCGAATCAGCCCCAGCATTTA. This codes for CSTGGGANQPQHL.

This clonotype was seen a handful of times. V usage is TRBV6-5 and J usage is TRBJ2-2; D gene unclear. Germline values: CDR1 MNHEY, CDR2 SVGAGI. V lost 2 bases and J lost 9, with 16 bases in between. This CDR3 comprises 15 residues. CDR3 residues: CASSYRSVRPWELFF. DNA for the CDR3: TGTGCCAGCAGTTACAGGTCTGTCAGGCCCTGGGAGCTGTTTTTT.

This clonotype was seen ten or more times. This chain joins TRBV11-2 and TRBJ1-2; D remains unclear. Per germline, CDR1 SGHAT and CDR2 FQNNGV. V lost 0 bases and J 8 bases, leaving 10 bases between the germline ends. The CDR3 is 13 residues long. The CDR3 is CASSLDPGGGYTF. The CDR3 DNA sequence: TGTGCCAGCAGCTTAGATCCGGGAGGAGGCTACACCTTC. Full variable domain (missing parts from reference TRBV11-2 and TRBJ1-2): EAGVAQSPRYKIIEKRQSVAFWCNPISGHATLYWYQQILGQGPKLLIQFQNNGVVDDSQLPKDRFSAERLKGVDSTLKIQPAKLEDSAVYLCASSLDPGGGYTFGSGTRLTVV.

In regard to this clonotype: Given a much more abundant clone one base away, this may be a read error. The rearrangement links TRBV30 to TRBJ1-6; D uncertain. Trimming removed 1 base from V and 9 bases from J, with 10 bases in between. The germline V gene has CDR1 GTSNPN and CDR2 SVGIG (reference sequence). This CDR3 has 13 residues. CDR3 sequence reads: CAWSELNTSPLHF. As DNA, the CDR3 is TGTGCCTGGAGTGAGCTCAACACTTCACCCCTCCACTTT.

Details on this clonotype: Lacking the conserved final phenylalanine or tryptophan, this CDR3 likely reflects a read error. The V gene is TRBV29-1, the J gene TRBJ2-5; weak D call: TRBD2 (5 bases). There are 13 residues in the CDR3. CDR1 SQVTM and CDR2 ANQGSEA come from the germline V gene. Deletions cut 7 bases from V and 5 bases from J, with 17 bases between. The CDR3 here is CSAAMGVGETQYS. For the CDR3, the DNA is TGCAGCGCTGCGATGGGAGTTGGGGAGACCCAGTACTCC.

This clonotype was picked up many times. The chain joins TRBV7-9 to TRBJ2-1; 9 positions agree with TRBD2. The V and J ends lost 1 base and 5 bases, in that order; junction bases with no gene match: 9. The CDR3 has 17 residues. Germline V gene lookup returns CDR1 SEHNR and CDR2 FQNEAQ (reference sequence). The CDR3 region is CASSLDRTSAGHNEQFF. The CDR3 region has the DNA TGTGCCAGCAGCTTAGACAGGACTAGCGCAGGTCACAATGAGCAGTTCTTC.

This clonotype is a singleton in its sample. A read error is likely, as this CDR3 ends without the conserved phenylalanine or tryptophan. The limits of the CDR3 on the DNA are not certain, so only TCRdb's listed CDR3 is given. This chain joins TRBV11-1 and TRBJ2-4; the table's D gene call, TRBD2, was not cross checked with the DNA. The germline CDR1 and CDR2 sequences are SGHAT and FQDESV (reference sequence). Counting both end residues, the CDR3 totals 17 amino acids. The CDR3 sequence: CASSFPGTSGTINIQCL.

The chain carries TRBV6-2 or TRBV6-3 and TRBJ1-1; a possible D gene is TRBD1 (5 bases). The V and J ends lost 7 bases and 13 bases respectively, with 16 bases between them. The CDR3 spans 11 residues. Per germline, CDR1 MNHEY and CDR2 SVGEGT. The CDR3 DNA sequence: TGTGCCAGCAATTCGGCAGGGCCGGTTTTCTTT. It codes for CASNSAGPVFF.